The T cell receptor beta chain under discussion was sequenced for a study of blood T cells in healthy people across ages. V shed 10 bases, J shed 1 base, and the junction held 2 bases outside the gene matches. Germline V gives CDR1 SNHLY, CDR2 FYNNEI. The CDR3 has 13 residues. This clonotype turned up a few times. It was with a sample-barcoded 5' primer and a J-beta primer mix that a second PCR of about 6 to 12 cycles was run. MiXCR, applied by TCRdb to the 5' RACE reads, yields one record per CDR3 protein. This sample has 730,000 or so distinct CDR3 sequences; roughly 43% occur once, and the top ten carry less than 25%.

The TCR was taken from a woman aged 55-69 years in good health. The specimen sequenced was blood. This chain uses TRBV2 with TRBJ2-1; 9 bases agree with TRBD2. The CDR3 nucleotides read TGTGCCAAAGGACTAGCGTCCTACAATGAGCAGTTCTTC. Residues: CAKGLASYNEQFF.